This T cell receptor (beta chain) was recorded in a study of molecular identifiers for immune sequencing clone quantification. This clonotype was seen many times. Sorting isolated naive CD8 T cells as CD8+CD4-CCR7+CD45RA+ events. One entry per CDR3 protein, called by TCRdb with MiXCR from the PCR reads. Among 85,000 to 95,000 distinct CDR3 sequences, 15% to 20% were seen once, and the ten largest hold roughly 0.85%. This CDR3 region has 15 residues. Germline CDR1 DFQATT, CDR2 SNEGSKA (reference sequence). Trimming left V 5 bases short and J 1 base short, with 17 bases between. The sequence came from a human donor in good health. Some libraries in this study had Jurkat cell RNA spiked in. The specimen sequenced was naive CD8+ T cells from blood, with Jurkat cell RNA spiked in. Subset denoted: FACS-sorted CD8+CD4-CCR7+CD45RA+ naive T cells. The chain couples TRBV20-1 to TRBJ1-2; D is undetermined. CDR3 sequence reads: CSALGPAGHNYGYTF. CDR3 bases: TGCAGTGCTCTCGGCCCGGCAGGTCATAACTATGGCTACACCTTC.